The source of this T cell receptor beta chain is a study of T cell repertoires in cytomegalovirus infection. Study summary: The study used recently identified HLA-C-restricted and well-studied HLA-B-restricted CMV epitopes. Both CMV infection and a matching HLA type were indicated by public TCR beta signatures.

Judged by abundance, this clonotype is medium-sized (0.01 to 0.1%). Its target is not known. Study-wide results and limits: CMV-specific TCR beta clonotypes restricted by HLA-C were the ones dominating the ex vivo response. The study identified carriers of CMV plus the relevant HLA from cumulative public TCR beta family frequency.

The CDR3 covers 12 residues. Per germline, CDR1 MNHEY and CDR2 SVGEGT. The V and J ends lost 2 bases and 10 bases respectively, with 9 bases between them. TCRdb independently ran MiXCR on the reads; one entry per CDR3 protein. Of 310,000 or so distinct CDR3 sequences listed, 20% to 30% are singletons. This clonotype was sampled from a human donor in good health (CMV status not recorded). Some clones in this sample may be carry-over from other donors' samples. The sequences come from cultured PBMCs, collected from culture after CMV antigen stimulation. This sequence joins TRBV6-2 or TRBV6-3 and TRBJ2-1; D is uncertain. CDR3 residues: CASSYNFREQFF. For the CDR3, the DNA is TGTGCCAGCAGTTACAATTTCAGGGAGCAGTTCTTC.